This T cell receptor (beta chain) was identified during a study of spatial heterogeneity in lung cancer. Points from the study as a whole: The study estimated approximately 7% alpha and 12% to 15% beta chain coverage of tumor T cells. Tumor mutation counts were tracked by expanded intratumoral alpha and beta TCR counts.

From the 5' RACE reads, TCRdb called clonotypes with MiXCR, one entry per CDR3 protein. This sample has about 17,000 distinct CDR3 sequences, with under 8% found just once. This CDR3 has 13 residues. V shed 4 bases, J shed 8 bases, and the junction held 2 bases outside the gene matches. Germline V gene data show CDR1 as DFQATT and CDR2 as SNEGSKA (reference sequence). This clonotype was detected ten times or more. Its antigen is currently unknown. For a library built for alpha chains, this beta chain is a stray read; little rests on its size. Noted time point: sample taken at primary tumor resection. Sequencing was performed on whole RNA extracted from tumor and nontumor lung tissue, or from frozen PBMC, and the material was left unsorted.

Specimen: lung tumor tissue, collected at surgery. The receptor was derived from a male donor with early-stage non-small cell lung cancer. V usage is TRBV20-1 and J usage is TRBJ1-6, with 10 positions matching TRBD1. CDR3 DNA: TGCAGTGCTATTGGGACAGGGGATTCACCCCTCCACTTT. As protein: CSAIGTGDSPLHF.